This record concerns one T cell receptor (beta chain) sequence. These data are taken from a study of T-cell reconstitution after alpha-beta-depleted transplantation in children. Germline V gene data show CDR1 as DFQATT and CDR2 as SNEGSKA (reference sequence). V was trimmed by 6 bases and J by 3 bases, leaving 11 bases between them. This CDR3 spans 12 amino acids. Unique molecular identifiers were used in preparing the TCRbeta library. TCRdb reanalysed the PCR reads using MiXCR and keeps one entry per CDR3 protein. This table has a few hundred thousand distinct CDR3 sequences, about a quarter appearing once.

The chain uses TRBV20-1 and TRBJ1-1; D possibly corresponds to TRBD1 (5 bases). The sequence was collected from a boy under two years old with Wiskott-Aldrich syndrome, due to receive a stem cell transplant. The source material was PBMCs, sampled before TCRalphabeta/CD19-depleted stem cell transplant. The CDR3 DNA is TGCAGTGCCGGACATGAGGACACTGAAGCTTTCTTT. Translation: CSAGHEDTEAFF.